This T cell receptor beta chain emerged from a study of cytomegalovirus exposure and HLA in healthy donors. At the level of the study: The early release's HLA-typed donors yielded some 85 million unique TCRs. Study-wide points: Earlier findings revealed that most TCR beta V segments proved productive either about 87% or about 30% of the time. Roughly uniform sequencing depth across donors was assumed, possibly incorrectly. Reports state that TCR beta sequences accurately predicted most subjects' HLA-A and HLA-B alleles.

PCR employed 60 Vbeta and 13 Jbeta primers. TCRdb keeps only in-frame clones here, not all; method: immunoSEQ multiplex PCR. Seen here are about 190,000 clones, 82% observed once, and the top ten hold less than 0.85%. Concerning this clone itself: The antigen is undetermined.

The germline V gene has CDR1 SGHTA and CDR2 FQGTGA. This CDR3 comprises 15 residues. With 1 base removed from V and 0 bases from J, the gap between germline ends came to 10 bases. Material for sequencing was PBMCs. The receptor's source is a woman younger than 35 in good health and CMV-seronegative. The chain recombines TRBV7-3 with TRBJ2-7; D is unresolved. In DNA, the CDR3 is TGTGCCAGCAGCTTAAGTGGTCGGAGCTCCTACGAGCAGTACTTC. Encoded protein: CASSLSGRSSYEQYF.